This is a list of T cell receptor beta chains from one sample in a study of blood T cells in healthy people across ages. Each CDR3 protein is one row after TCRdb ran MiXCR on the 5' RACE reads. Of roughly 930,000 distinct CDR3 sequences detected, about 48% appear once; the ten largest clones hold roughly 13%. The sequenced material came from blood. Receptors were obtained from a man younger than 45 in good health. Both conserved end residues are part of each CDR3. The order of the fields is J gene, D gene, V gene, clone size, CDR3 protein, CDR3 DNA. D genes are given only for firm matches. A clone size is listed for some rows: how often the clone was seen (once, few, many), or a class if it is expanded.

J: TRBJ2-1; D: TRBD2; V: TRBV4-1; size: few; CDR3: CASSRPSGGNYNEQFF; DNA: TGCGCCAGCAGCCGACCTAGCGGGGGGAACTACAATGAGCAGTTCTTC
J: TRBJ2-7; D: .; V: TRBV6-5; size: .; CDR3: CASSYSGGREQYF; DNA: TGTGCCAGCAGTTACTCCGGGGGACGCGAGCAGTACTTC
J: TRBJ1-2; D: .; V: TRBV7-6; size: .; CDR3: CARSPRSATEVDYGYTF; DNA: TGTGCCCGCAGCCCTCGGAGCGCCACCGAGGTTGACTATGGCTACACCTTC
J: TRBJ2-5; D: .; V: TRBV10-3; size: .; CDR3: CAIRAQDQPQETQYF; DNA: TGTGCCATCAGAGCCCAGGACCAACCTCAAGAGACTCAGTACTTC
J: TRBJ2-1; D: .; V: TRBV11-3; size: .; CDR3: CASSLEAYEQFF; DNA: TGTGCCAGCAGCTTAGAAGCCTATGAGCAGTTCTTC
J: TRBJ2-1; D: .; V: TRBV12-3/TRBV12-4; size: .; CDR3: CASRRGAASYNEQFF; DNA: TGTGCCAGCAGACGTGGTGCCGCCTCCTACAATGAGCAGTTCTTC
J: TRBJ1-5; D: .; V: TRBV2; size: few; CDR3: CASSEQGGGNQPQHF; DNA: TGTGCCAGCAGTGAACAGGGAGGCGGCAATCAGCCCCAGCATTTT
J: TRBJ2-7; D: .; V: TRBV7-9; size: .; CDR3: CASLRQGTSYEQYF; DNA: TGTGCCAGCCTGCGCCAGGGAACGTCCTACGAGCAGTACTTC
J: TRBJ2-2; D: TRBD1; V: TRBV20-1; size: .; CDR3: CSAAQGAGTGELFF; DNA: TGCAGTGCCGCACAGGGGGCAGGCACCGGGGAGCTGTTTTTT
J: TRBJ1-5; D: .; V: TRBV12-3/TRBV12-4; size: .; CDR3: CASRWEGLNQPQHF; DNA: TGTGCCAGCCGCTGGGAGGGGTTAAATCAGCCCCAGCATTTT
J: TRBJ1-1; D: .; V: TRBV30; size: .; CDR3: CAWRRTTNTEAFF; DNA: TGTGCCTGGAGACGGACAACGAACACTGAAGCTTTCTTT
J: TRBJ2-1; D: .; V: TRBV7-2; size: .; CDR3: CAVKGVKHGSSYNEQFF; DNA: TGTGCCGTCAAGGGTGTAAAGCATGGGAGCTCCTACAATGAGCAGTTCTTC
J: TRBJ2-7; D: .; V: TRBV2; size: .; CDR3: CASRARGYEQYF; DNA: TGTGCCAGCAGGGCCAGGGGTTACGAGCAGTACTTC
J: TRBJ2-5; D: TRBD1; V: TRBV5-1; size: .; CDR3: CASSGVDRDQETQYF; DNA: TGCGCCAGCAGCGGGGTCGACAGGGACCAAGAGACCCAGTACTTC
J: TRBJ1-2; D: TRBD1; V: TRBV4-2; size: few; CDR3: CASSQTGGANYGYTF; DNA: TGTGCCAGCAGCCAGACAGGGGGGGCTAACTATGGCTACACCTTC
J: TRBJ2-1; D: TRBD1; V: TRBV29-1; size: .; CDR3: CSVARDRAYNEQFF; DNA: TGCAGCGTCGCCCGGGACAGGGCATACAATGAGCAGTTCTTC
J: TRBJ2-7; D: .; V: TRBV9; size: many; CDR3: CASSPSDHGSYEQYF; DNA: TGTGCCAGCAGTCCTAGCGATCATGGGTCCTACGAGCAGTACTTC
J: TRBJ2-3; D: .; V: TRBV7-9; size: .; CDR3: CASTPAGTGHTDTQYF; DNA: TGTGCCAGCACCCCCGCGGGTACAGGTCACACAGATACGCAGTATTTT
J: TRBJ2-3; D: TRBD2; V: TRBV6-5; size: few; CDR3: CASSYGTSGEYPSRTDTQYF; DNA: TGTGCCAGCAGTTACGGGACTAGCGGGGAGTACCCTAGCCGCACAGATACGCAGTATTTT